Shown below are 9 T cell receptor beta chains from a single sample sequenced in a study of OX40 agonist ivuxolimab in advanced cancers. Clones were sequenced by immunoSEQ multiplex PCR, and TCRdb holds only the in-frame ones, with some missing. Here the sample spans roughly 48,000 clones, almost 80% being singletons. The source material was CD4+ or CD8+ T cells sorted from blood, sampled in a trial of the OX40 agonist ivuxolimab. These receptors all come from an adult with an advanced solid tumor such as melanoma, head and neck, liver or kidney cancer.

The J gene is TRBJ2-5, the V gene TRBV10-3; D is uncertain. The DNA end is more similar to TRBJ2-7, so the J call may be wrong. The CDR3 is 14 amino acids. Germline-derived CDR1 and CDR2 are ENHRY and SYGVKD. CDR3 loop: CAISESSGSNEQYF. As DNA, the CDR3 is TGTGCCATCAGTGAGTCGTCAGGAAGCAACGAGCAGTACTTC.

This chain connects TRBV11-2 to TRBJ2-5, with D perhaps TRBD2 (6 bases). With 5 bases removed from V and 11 bases from J, the gap between germline ends came to 12 bases. Germline CDR1 SGHAT, CDR2 FQNNGV. The CDR3 runs 11 residues. CDR3 bases: TGTGCCAGCAGCCCTGGGGCGGGGCAGTACTTC. Its protein is CASSPGAGQYF.

J is TRBJ1-6 and V is TRBV4-1, with 10 nucleotides matching TRBD1. The CDR3 consists of 18 residues. Losses at the gene ends were 5 bases for V and 7 bases for J; bases not matched to a gene: 14. Per the germline V gene, CDR1 is MGHRA and CDR2 is YSYEKL. The CDR3 sequence: CASSGGARGQGQNSPLHF. The CDR3 coding sequence is TGCGCCAGCAGCGGAGGAGCGAGGGGACAGGGGCAAAATTCACCCCTCCACTTT.

This clone turned up a few times. The chain recombines TRBV7-9 with TRBJ2-7, with TRBD1 matching 9 bases. There are 15 residues in the CDR3. Germline-derived CDR1 and CDR2 are SEHNR and FQNEAQ (reference sequence). V gave up 6 bases and J gave up 2 bases; unmatched junction bases: 8. Here the CDR3 reads CASRRTGAFAYEQYF. The CDR3, as DNA: TGTGCCAGCAGACGGACAGGGGCCTTCGCCTACGAGCAGTACTTC.

This clone was observed a handful of times. The chain employs TRBV7-2 and TRBJ2-2, with D unclear. V lost 5 bases to trimming and J lost 1 base, with 11 bases between them. This CDR3 has 15 residues. Germline V gene data show CDR1 as SGHTA and CDR2 as FQGNSA. The CDR3 loop is CASSPTAQNTGELFF. The CDR3 nucleotides are TGTGCCAGCAGCCCGACCGCACAGAACACCGGGGAGCTGTTTTTT.

The chain recombines TRBV5-1 with TRBJ1-1; D is perhaps TRBD1 (6 bases). From germline, CDR1 is SGHRS and CDR2 YFSETQ. The CDR3 spans 14 residues. Trimming took 0 bases from V and 4 from J, leaving 10 bases between them. The CDR3, as DNA: TGCGCCAGCAGCTTGGCAGGGGAGAGCACTGAAGCTTTCTTT. Translating it yields CASSLAGESTEAFF.

The rearrangement uses TRBV7-9 and TRBJ2-7; the D gene could be TRBD1 or TRBD2 (6 bases each). The CDR3 has 15 amino acids. CDR1 and CDR2 from the germline V gene are SEHNR and FQNEAQ (reference sequence). The germline V and J ends were trimmed by 5 bases and 2 bases, with 16 bases remaining between them. In DNA, the CDR3 is TGTGCCAGCAGCCTCCTCTGGGGGGCCACCTACGAGCAGTACTTC. It yields the protein CASSLLWGATYEQYF.

J is TRBJ1-2 and V is TRBV7-9, with 8 bases lining up with TRBD1. The junction had 5 bases not matched to a gene; V was cut back by 4 bases and J by 4 bases. The CDR3 totals 14 residues. CDR1 is SEHNR and CDR2 is FQNEAQ in the germline V gene (reference sequence). The CDR3, as DNA: TGTGCCAGCAGCTCCTACAGGGGGACCTATGGCTACACCTTC. This codes for CASSSYRGTYGYTF.

V usage is TRBV6-6 and J usage is TRBJ1-6; perhaps TRBD1 as D (5 bases). The ends were cut back, 4 bases at V and 12 bases at J, with 7 bases in the middle. The CDR3 length is 11 residues. Per germline, CDR1 MNHNY and CDR2 SVGAGI (reference sequence). This CDR3 is CASSSQGPLHF. The CDR3 coding sequence is TGTGCCAGCAGTTCCCAGGGACCCCTCCACTTT.